What follows are 32 T cell receptor beta chains derived from one specimen sequenced in a study of control samples from healthy donors and cancer patients. TCRdb's table, derived via immunoSEQ multiplex PCR, lists solely in-frame clones and lacks some. The sample includes under 95,000 clones, just over 90% seen only once; the top ten take over 0.75%. The source material was blood. Receptors originate from a woman in her twenties or thirties in good health.

This chain joins TRBV10-1 and TRBJ2-2, with a tentative D call TRBD2 (6 bases). Germline V gene data show CDR1 as WNHNN and CDR2 as SYGVQD (reference sequence). V was shortened by 8 bases and J by 9 bases, with 10 bases between the two germline ends. The CDR3 is 11 amino acids. The CDR3 protein is CASGGGWELFF. The CDR3 region has the DNA TGCGCCAGCGGAGGAGGGTGGGAGCTGTTTTTT.

The V and J genes are TRBV6-5 and TRBJ2-3, with D possibly being TRBD2 (6 bases). The CDR3 covers 13 residues. CDR1 and CDR2 from the germline V gene are MNHEY and SVGAGI. Trimming removed 7 bases from V and 1 base from J, with 9 bases in between. The CDR3 region has the DNA TGTGCCAGCACGGGGGACCGCACAGATACGCAGTATTTT. As protein: CASTGDRTDTQYF.

The V and J genes are TRBV9 and TRBJ2-7; 14 bases match TRBD2. This CDR3 spans 17 amino acids. Germline V gene lookup returns CDR1 SGDLS and CDR2 YYNGEE. The junction had 11 bases not matched to a gene; V was cut back by 4 bases and J by 5 bases. Written as DNA, the CDR3 is TGTGCCAGCAGCTTGAGCCGGACTAGCGGGGGGATCCACGAGCAGTACTTC. Translating gives CASSLSRTSGGIHEQYF.

The genes are TRBV29-1 and TRBJ1-4; the D gene is possibly TRBD1 (6 bases). CDR3 length equals 11 residues. Deletions cut 5 bases from V and 8 bases from J, with 9 bases between. Germline assignment: CDR1 SQVTM and CDR2 ANQGSEA. The CDR3 DNA reads as TGCAGCGTTAGGGACATGGAAAAACTGTTTTTT. It translates to CSVRDMEKLFF. Full variable domain (remainder filled in from reference TRBV29-1 and TRBJ1-4): SAVISQKPSRDICQRGTSLTIQCQVDSQVTMMFWYRQQPGQSLTLIATANQGSEATYESGFVIDKFPISRPNLTFSTLTVSNMSPEDSSIYLCSVRDMEKLFFGSGTQLSVL.

The chain recombines TRBV9 with TRBJ2-1, with D possibly matching TRBD1 (5 bases). The CDR3 runs to 13 residues. The V gene lost 0 bases and the J gene lost 6 bases, with 7 bases spanning the gap. Germline CDR1 and CDR2: SGDLS and YYNGEE. The DNA for the CDR3 is TGTGCCAGCAGCGTAGAAGGGGCCAATGAGCAGTTCTTC. It specifies CASSVEGANEQFF.

The chain couples TRBV25-1 to TRBJ2-7; TRBD1 matches 9 bases. Trimming took 2 bases from V and 1 from J; bases not matched to a gene: 3. The CDR3 sequence is 15 residues long. Per germline, CDR1 MGHDK and CDR2 SYGVNS. CDR3 sequence reads: CASSETGTGSYEQYF. CDR3 in DNA: TGTGCCAGCAGTGAAACCGGGACAGGGTCCTACGAGCAGTACTTC.

This clone was picked up one time. This CDR3 is also generated by other DNA sequences in the sample. This chain links TRBV27 with TRBJ2-2; D remains ambiguous. The CDR3 consists of 12 residues. Germline V gives CDR1 MNHEY, CDR2 SMNVEV (reference sequence). Trimming removed 3 bases at V and 4 bases at J, with 3 bases between. The CDR3 DNA is TGTGCCAGCAGTTTCGGCACCGGGGAGCTGTTTTTT. It codes for CASSFGTGELFF.

V usage is TRBV5-6 and J usage is TRBJ2-7, with TRBD1 as a possible D gene (5 bases). The CDR3 extends over 15 amino acids. V was trimmed by 4 bases and J by 2 bases, leaving 16 bases between them. Germline CDR1 SGHDT, CDR2 YYEEEE. The CDR3 bases are TGTGCCAGCAGCAATCCAAGGGGCGTCACCTACGAGCAGTACTTC. The encoded protein is CASSNPRGVTYEQYF.

The rearrangement uses TRBV29-1 and TRBJ2-3; tentatively, D is TRBD1 or TRBD2 (6 bases each). V was shortened by 5 bases and J by 1 base, with 19 bases between the two germline ends. The CDR3 spans 16 residues. Germline CDR1 is SQVTM and CDR2 is ANQGSEA. The CDR3 is CSVRGEAGLGTDTQYF. The CDR3 nucleotides read TGCAGCGTTAGGGGGGAAGCAGGACTTGGCACAGATACGCAGTATTTT.

The chain carries TRBV6-6 and TRBJ2-2; D unclear. V gave up 0 bases and J gave up 1 base, with 9 bases separating them. The CDR3 runs to 16 residues. The germline CDR1 and CDR2 sequences are MNHNY and SVGAGI (reference sequence). CDR3 DNA: TGTGCCAGCAGTTACTCATATCTCGGGAACACCGGGGAGCTGTTTTTT. Its translation: CASSYSYLGNTGELFF.

The V and J genes are TRBV6-1 and TRBJ1-2, with D hard to call. There are 13 residues in the CDR3. Trimming cost V 2 bases and J 4 bases, with 8 bases left between them. From germline, CDR1 is MNHNS and CDR2 SASEGT. CDR3 nucleotide sequence: TGTGCCAGCAGTGAACGAGGCAGCTATGGCTACACCTTC. Protein product: CASSERGSYGYTF.

The chain has TRBV27 and TRBJ1-6, with D possibly being TRBD1 (5 bases). Germline V gene data show CDR1 as MNHEY and CDR2 as SMNVEV (reference sequence). V gave up 6 bases and J gave up 1 base, with 10 bases separating them. This CDR3 is built from 15 residues. As DNA, the CDR3 is TGTGCCAGCAGGGGGCAAGGGTCCTATAATTCACCCCTCCACTTT. It specifies CASRGQGSYNSPLHF.

This chain joins TRBV7-2 and TRBJ2-6; D unresolved. The CDR3 runs to 14 residues. The V gene lost 3 bases and the J gene lost 4 bases, with 7 bases spanning the gap. The germline V gene encodes CDR1 SGHTA and CDR2 FQGNSA. The CDR3 sequence is CASSFPTGANVLTF. The CDR3 DNA reads as TGTGCCAGCAGCTTCCCTACCGGGGCCAACGTCCTGACTTTC.

The chain uses TRBV19 and TRBJ2-5; D is possibly TRBD1 or TRBD2 (5 bases each). The CDR3 length is 15 residues. V was cut by 7 bases and J by 5 bases, with 20 bases left in between. Germline V gene sequence: CDR1 LNHDA, CDR2 SQIVND (reference sequence). CDR3 in amino acids: CASKGLGRDAETQYF. The CDR3 DNA follows: TGTGCCAGTAAGGGGCTCGGCAGGGACGCCGAGACCCAGTACTTC.

This chain uses TRBV27 with TRBJ2-1; TRBD2 matches 10 bases. V lost 3 bases to trimming and J lost 3 bases; unmatched junction nucleotides: 14. CDR3 length: 19 residues. The germline V gene has CDR1 MNHEY and CDR2 SMNVEV (reference sequence). CDR3 residues: CASSFDFTWTSGRYNEQFF. CDR3 bases: TGTGCCAGCAGTTTCGACTTTACCTGGACTAGCGGACGCTACAATGAGCAGTTCTTC.

This chain uses TRBV24-1 with TRBJ2-1; 7 bases fit TRBD1. The CDR3 sequence is 13 residues long. Germline CDR1 reads KGHDR; CDR2 reads SFDVKD. Unmatched junction bases numbered 9, after V lost 3 bases and J lost 14 bases. CDR3 in DNA: TGTGCCACCAGTGATCCCGCAGGGGGAAGAGAGTTCTTC. It yields the protein CATSDPAGGREFF.

This chain links TRBV18 with TRBJ1-5; TRBD1 agrees at 9 bases. Unmatched junction bases numbered 6, after V lost 6 bases and J lost 6 bases. Germline CDR1 is KGHSH and CDR2 is LQKENI. This CDR3 has 14 amino acids. The CDR3 protein is CASSSDRGAQPQHF. CDR3 nucleotides: TGTGCCAGCTCCTCGGACAGGGGTGCTCAGCCCCAGCATTTT. Looking up the rest from reference TRBV18 and TRBJ1-5 gives the full variable domain: NAGVMQNPRHLVRRRGQEARLRCSPMKGHSHVYWYRQLPEEGLKFMVYLQKENIIDESGMPKERFSAEFPKEGPSILRIQQVVRGDSAAYFCASSSDRGAQPQHFGDGTRLSIL.

The V and J genes are TRBV18 and TRBJ2-3; 9 bases align to TRBD2. The V and J ends lost 3 bases and 1 base, in that order; junction bases with no gene match: 2. Per the germline V gene, CDR1 is KGHSH and CDR2 is LQKENI. The CDR3 length is 15 residues. CDR3 loop: CASSPSSGGTDTQYF. The CDR3 nucleotides are TGTGCCAGCTCACCCTCTAGCGGGGGCACAGATACGCAGTATTTT.

The chain uses TRBV6-5 and TRBJ1-1, with 8 bases matching TRBD1. After removal of 3 bases from V and 9 bases from J, the junction contained 6 bases not matched to a gene. Germline lookup yields CDR1 MNHEY and CDR2 SVGAGI. The CDR3 runs 13 residues. CDR3 sequence reads: CASSYPGQGKAFF. The CDR3 nucleotides are TGTGCCAGCAGTTATCCCGGACAGGGAAAAGCTTTCTTT.

The chain links TRBV7-9 to TRBJ1-4; D unresolved. CDR1 is SEHNR, CDR2 FQNEAQ, per germline (reference sequence). The V and J ends lost 2 bases and 1 base respectively, with 17 bases between them. This CDR3 spans 18 amino acids. The CDR3 coding sequence is TGTGCCAGCAGCTTATTCATTAGCGGGGTTCGAACTAATGAAAAACTGTTTTTT. It translates to CASSLFISGVRTNEKLFF.

The CDR3 DNA reads TGTGCCAGCCTTTCACCGACAGGGGTGACTGAAGCTTTCTTT. As protein: CASLSPTGVTEAFF. The chain uses TRBV6-5 and TRBJ1-1; TRBD1 agrees at 8 bases. V lost 8 bases and J lost 5; bases outside the gene matches: 10. The CDR3 has 14 amino acids. Germline CDR1 MNHEY, CDR2 SVGAGI.

The V and J genes are TRBV5-4 and TRBJ2-5, with 7 bases aligning to TRBD2. The CDR3 has 15 amino acids. Germline CDR1 reads SGHNT; CDR2 reads YYREEE (reference sequence). Trimming took 2 bases from V and 1 from J; bases not matched to a gene: 5. The CDR3 protein is CASSFPAGRQETQYF. CDR3 bases: TGTGCCAGCAGCTTTCCAGCGGGGCGCCAAGAGACCCAGTACTTC.

This clone has a count of ten or more. In nucleotides, the CDR3 is TGTGCCAGCAGCGACAGGGGAGACACTGAAGCTTTCTTT. Amino acids: CASSDRGDTEAFF. The chain couples TRBV3-1 (or the pseudogene TRBV3-2) to TRBJ1-1; TRBD1 agrees at 8 bases. From germline, CDR1 is LGHDT and CDR2 YNNKEL (reference sequence). The length of the CDR3 is 13 residues. V gave up 5 bases and J gave up 3 bases; unmatched junction bases: 2.

This clone is categorized as medium-sized. Other DNA sequences in the sample encode the same CDR3. The chain uses TRBV29-1 and TRBJ1-5; 8 positions match TRBD1. V was pared by 7 bases and J by 7 bases, with 9 bases of the junction left unmatched. The CDR3 runs to 13 residues. Germline V gives CDR1 SQVTM, CDR2 ANQGSEA. CDR3 loop: CSGGTGVGQPQHF. The CDR3 region has the DNA TGCAGCGGGGGGACAGGCGTAGGGCAGCCCCAGCATTTT.

The CDR3 nucleotides read TGCGCCAGCAGCTTGGGACAGAGCTCCTACGAGCAGTACTTC. Amino acid sequence: CASSLGQSSYEQYF. The rearrangement joins TRBV5-1 to TRBJ2-7; TRBD1 is a possible D gene (5 bases). Trimming removed 0 bases at V and 0 bases at J, with 7 bases between. This CDR3 is built from 14 residues. CDR1 and CDR2 (germline): SGHRS, YFSETQ.

The V call is TRBV3-1 (or the pseudogene TRBV3-2), the J call TRBJ1-6; 7 bases align to TRBD1. CDR1 LGHDT and CDR2 YNNKEL come from the germline V gene (reference sequence). With V trimmed by 3 bases and J by 7 bases, 6 bases remained unmatched. This CDR3 comprises 15 residues. CDR3 protein: CASSHHRGHNSPLHF. CDR3 nucleotides: TGTGCCAGCAGCCATCACAGGGGCCACAATTCACCCCTCCACTTT.

This chain links TRBV25-1 with TRBJ1-2; D is unclear. The CDR3 spans 12 residues. CDR1 and CDR2 from the germline V gene are MGHDK and SYGVNS. V was clipped by 6 bases and J by 2 bases, with 7 bases between them. CDR3 protein: CASRQQNYGYTF. CDR3 in DNA: TGTGCCAGCAGGCAGCAAAACTATGGCTACACCTTC.

This chain uses TRBV6-5 with TRBJ2-7, with a tentative D call TRBD1 (5 bases). The V gene's germline CDR1 is MNHEY and CDR2 SVGAGI. V lost 6 bases and J 4 bases, leaving 10 bases between the germline ends. This CDR3 region has 12 residues. Written as DNA, the CDR3 is TGTGCCAGCAGCCATCAGGGATACGAGCAGTACTTC. The encoded protein is CASSHQGYEQYF.

This rearrangement joins TRBV7-9 to TRBJ2-1; 7 nucleotides agree with TRBD1. This CDR3 region has 12 residues. Germline V gives CDR1 SEHNR, CDR2 FQNEAQ (reference sequence). J lost 9 bases, V lost 5 bases, and 4 bases had no gene match. This CDR3 reads CASSQRGPEQFF. The CDR3 bases are TGTGCCAGCAGCCAGAGGGGGCCTGAGCAGTTCTTC.

The chain links TRBV21-1 to TRBJ2-1; the table calls TRBD2, which could not be checked here. TRBV21-1 is marked as a pseudogene. The CDR3 contains 14 residues. The CDR3 bases are TGTGCCAGCAGCCAACGGGACTCGCACAATGAGCAGTTCTTC. Translated: CASSQRDSHNEQFF.

The chain recombines TRBV7-9 with TRBJ1-5, with unresolved D. The V and J ends lost 5 bases and 0 bases respectively, with 8 bases between them. Per germline, CDR1 SEHNR and CDR2 FQNEAQ (reference sequence). The CDR3 length is 14 residues. As DNA, the CDR3 is TGTGCCAGCAGCCCCGATTATAGCAATCAGCCCCAGCATTTT. Translated: CASSPDYSNQPQHF.

V gene TRBV30 combines with J gene TRBJ1-6; tentative D call: TRBD1 (5 bases). Looked up from germline, CDR1 is GTSNPN and CDR2 is SVGIG (reference sequence). Trimming shortened V by 5 bases and J by 6 bases, and 14 bases separated the two germline ends. The CDR3 is 14 residues long. The CDR3 DNA sequence: TGTGCCTGGCAAACGGGCAGGGTTAATTCACCCCTCCACTTT. The encoded protein is CAWQTGRVNSPLHF.